This is a list of T cell receptor beta chains from one sample in a study of shared clonotypes between healthy human individuals. TCRdb's copy holds only in-frame clones and misses some; the assay was immunoSEQ multiplex PCR. The sample consists of around 480,000 clones, nearly 80% of them appearing once. The sequencing input was PBMCs. The receptors come from a woman aged 40 to 49 in good health. Some clones in this sample may be carry-over from other donors' samples. Both conserved end residues are part of each CDR3. A D gene is named only where the DNA matches it firmly. Rows give clone size only sometimes, using once, few, many, or a class for an expanded clone.

D	V	J	size	CDR3	DNA
NA	TRBV2	TRBJ2-1	NA	CASRRLGEFNEQFF	TGTGCCAGCAGGAGACTAGGGGAGTTCAATGAGCAGTTCTTC
NA	TRBV9	TRBJ1-5	NA	CASSVSEGQPQHF	TGTGCCAGCAGCGTTAGTGAGGGTCAGCCCCAGCATTTT
TRBD2	TRBV11-3	TRBJ2-3	once	CASSSGTSGSADTQYF	TGTGCCAGCAGCTCGGGGACTAGCGGGAGCGCAGATACGCAGTATTTT
NA	TRBV14	TRBJ2-1	NA	CASSQAKLLGDEQFF	TGTGCCAGCAGCCAAGCGAAGCTTCTAGGGGATGAGCAGTTCTTC
TRBD2	TRBV6-5	TRBJ2-7	NA	CASSQGGGESYEQYF	TGTGCCAGCAGTCAGGGTGGGGGGGAAAGCTACGAGCAGTACTTC
TRBD2	TRBV5-1	TRBJ2-7	NA	CASSKSLAEPYEQYF	TGCGCCAGCAGCAAGAGTCTAGCGGAACCCTACGAGCAGTACTTC
NA	TRBV2	TRBJ1-1	NA	CASMGAGSEAFF	TGTGCCAGCATGGGGGCAGGGAGTGAAGCTTTCTTT
NA	TRBV5-1	TRBJ2-7	NA	CASSLLAGDAYEQYF	TGCGCCAGCAGCTTGCTGGCAGGGGATGCCTACGAGCAGTACTTC
NA	TRBV5-1	TRBJ2-2	NA	CASRRETNTGELFF	TGCGCCAGCCGTAGGGAGACGAACACCGGGGAGCTGTTTTTT
NA	TRBV29-1	TRBJ1-2	NA	CSVETLRGQYIGGYTF	TGCAGCGTTGAAACTCTAAGAGGGCAATATATAGGTGGCTACACCTTC
TRBD1	TRBV6-1	TRBJ1-1	NA	CASSETGTGWGAFF	TGTGCCAGCAGTGAGACCGGGACAGGGTGGGGAGCTTTCTTT
TRBD2	TRBV28	TRBJ2-7	NA	CASRPSGRAREQYF	TGTGCCAGCCGACCTAGCGGGAGGGCCCGTGAGCAGTACTTC
NA	TRBV18	TRBJ1-2	few	CASSPPTGLYGYTF	TGTGCCAGCTCACCACCTACAGGGCTCTATGGCTACACCTTC
NA	TRBV7-2	TRBJ2-1	NA	CASSLGRLADLGNEQFF	TGTGCCAGCAGCTTAGGGCGTCTAGCCGACCTAGGGAATGAGCAGTTCTTC
NA	TRBV19	TRBJ1-1	NA	CASSPRGKGTEAFF	TGTGCCAGTAGTCCAAGGGGGAAGGGGACTGAAGCTTTCTTT
TRBD1	TRBV29-1	TRBJ1-4	NA	CSVLGTGVEKLFF	TGCAGCGTCCTCGGGACAGGGGTAGAAAAACTGTTTTTT
TRBD1	TRBV5-4	TRBJ1-2	NA	CASSLGGQANYGYTF	TGTGCCAGCAGCTTGGGGGGACAGGCTAACTATGGCTACACCTTC
NA	TRBV28	TRBJ1-6	NA	CASSFRAGYNSPLHF	TGTGCCAGCAGTTTCCGGGCAGGGTATAATTCACCCCTCCACTTT
TRBD2	TRBV7-3	TRBJ2-3	NA	CASSLSAGGGTDTQYF	TGTGCCAGCAGCTTGTCAGCGGGAGGCGGCACAGATACGCAGTATTTT
NA	TRBV28	TRBJ2-5	NA	CATTVRGPQETQYF	TGTGCCACCACTGTACGGGGCCCCCAAGAGACCCAGTACTTC
NA	TRBV29-1	TRBJ1-1	NA	CSVVMTEGSEAFF	TGCAGCGTTGTTATGACAGAGGGCTCTGAAGCTTTCTTC
NA	TRBV21-1	TRBJ1-2	NA	CAWSNYGYTF	TGTGCCTGGTCAAACTATGGCTACACCTTC
TRBD1	TRBV28	TRBJ2-7	NA	CASTTGGYEQYF	TGTGCCAGCACCACAGGGGGATATGAGCAGTACTTC
NA	TRBV7-2	TRBJ2-2	NA	CASSYPGRGMTGELFF	TGTGCCAGCAGTTACCCTGGGCGCGGGATGACCGGGGAGCTGTTTTTT
TRBD2	TRBV7-6	TRBJ2-4	many	CASSSGLGSSIQYF	TGTGCCAGCAGCTCCGGACTAGGAAGTAGCATTCAGTACTTC
TRBD2	TRBV27	TRBJ2-3	NA	CASRLAGASDTQYF	TGTGCCAGCAGACTAGCGGGAGCCTCAGATACGCAGTATTTT
TRBD1	TRBV10-1	TRBJ2-7	few	CASPGTGKGNYEQYF	TGCGCCAGCCCTGGGACAGGGAAGGGGAACTACGAGCAGTACTTC
TRBD2	TRBV7-9	TRBJ2-5	NA	CASSFVAGRSETQYF	TGTGCCAGCAGCTTTGTAGCGGGACGTTCAGAGACCCAGTACTTC
TRBD2	TRBV5-1	TRBJ2-3	NA	CASTLRASGRVTDTQYF	TGCGCCAGCACCCTAAGGGCTAGCGGGAGGGTTACGGATACGCAGTATTTT
NA	TRBV18	TRBJ1-1	many	CASSPRGGVSAFF	TGTGCCAGCTCACCAAGGGGCGGGGTTTCGGCTTTCTTT
NA	TRBV5-4	TRBJ2-7	NA	CASSLGASTYEQYF	TGTGCCAGCAGCTTGGGCGCCTCAACCTACGAGCAGTACTTC
TRBD2	TRBV4-1	TRBJ2-2	NA	CASSQGRREVGELFF	TGCGCCAGCAGCCAAGGAAGACGGGAGGTCGGGGAGCTGTTTTTT
TRBD1	TRBV19	TRBJ1-4	NA	CASNPGQHNEKLFF	TGTGCCAGTAATCCGGGACAGCATAATGAAAAACTGTTTTTT
NA	TRBV7-3	TRBJ2-1	NA	CASSLIPWEHNEQFF	TGTGCCAGCAGCTTAATTCCGTGGGAACACAATGAGCAGTTCTTC
TRBD1	TRBV29-1	TRBJ2-5	NA	CSLRQGAGETQYF	TGCAGCCTAAGACAGGGGGCAGGAGAGACCCAGTACTTC